This is a list of T cell receptor beta chains from one sample in a study of blood T cell repertoires in COVID-19. Measured with immunoSEQ multiplex PCR; TCRdb has only the in-frame clones, and not every one. The sample carries about 410,000 clones, more than 80% recorded once. Material: peripheral blood. Receptors were obtained from a woman in her 30s with active or convalescent COVID-19. CDR3s include the opening cysteine and the closing phenylalanine or tryptophan. The order of the fields is D gene, CDR3 length, V gene, J gene, clone size, CDR3 protein, CDR3 DNA. D genes are given only for firm matches. Clone sizes are given selectively: once, few, many, or a class where the clone is expanded.

>-|12|TRBV2|TRBJ2-1|-
CASPRTSNEQFF
TGTGCCAGCCCAAGAACTTCGAATGAGCAGTTCTTC
>TRBD1|17|TRBV7-7|TRBJ2-2|-
CASSLDSGQGYTGELFF
TGTGCCAGCAGCTTAGATTCGGGACAGGGGTACACCGGGGAGCTGTTTTTT
>TRBD1|17|TRBV18|TRBJ2-7|once
CASSPNPGTGIWSEQYF
TGTGCCAGCTCACCAAATCCCGGGACAGGGATATGGAGCGAGCAGTACTTC
>-|16|TRBV4-1|TRBJ1-4|-
CASSKDWRATNEKLFF
TGCGCCAGCAGCAAAGACTGGCGGGCAACTAATGAAAAACTGTTTTTT
>TRBD2|15|TRBV3-1/TRBV3-2|TRBJ2-3|-
CASSPQAGGADTQYF
TGTGCCAGCAGCCCTCAAGCGGGAGGGGCAGATACGCAGTATTTT
>-|14|TRBV6-1|TRBJ1-3|few
CASSEDRFRNTIYF
TGTGCCAGCAGTGAAGACAGGTTTCGAAACACCATATATTTT
>-|16|TRBV19|TRBJ1-2|-
CASSIDLNRANYGYTF
TGTGCCAGTAGTATAGATCTTAACAGAGCTAACTATGGCTACACCTTC
>TRBD1|16|TRBV5-1|TRBJ2-6|-
CASSPQGASGANVLTF
TGCGCCAGCAGCCCGCAGGGGGCCTCTGGGGCCAACGTCCTGACTTTC
>-|14|TRBV3-1/TRBV3-2|TRBJ1-4|-
CASSQEGSREKLFF
TGTGCCAGCAGCCAAGAGGGCAGTAGGGAAAAACTGTTTTTT
>TRBD2|15|TRBV5-5|TRBJ2-1|-
CASSPTSGTGNEQFF
TGTGCCAGCAGCCCTACTAGCGGGACAGGTAATGAGCAGTTCTTC
>TRBD1|16|TRBV2|TRBJ1-6|-
CASSVRTGELNSPLHF
TGTGCCAGCAGTGTACGGACAGGGGAATTAAATTCACCCCTCCACTTT
>TRBD1|17|TRBV19|TRBJ2-1|-
CASSIDSGTGAYNEQFF
TGTGCCAGTAGTATAGACTCCGGGACAGGGGCCTACAATGAGCAGTTCTTC
>-|15|TRBV6-5|TRBJ2-3|-
CASSDSQVVTDTQYF
TGTGCCAGCAGTGACTCGCAGGTTGTCACAGATACGCAGTATTTT
>TRBD1|14|TRBV7-9|TRBJ1-4|-
CASSSTGDLGKLFF
TGTGCCAGCAGCTCGACAGGGGATTTGGGAAAACTGTTTTTT
>-|15|TRBV10-3|TRBJ2-7|-
CAISDLARSSYEQYF
TGTGCCATCAGTGATTTAGCACGGAGCTCCTACGAGCAGTACTTC
>-|16|TRBV7-9|TRBJ1-1|-
CASSLAMTGLNTEAFF
TGTGCCAGCAGCTTAGCGATGACAGGATTGAACACTGAAGCTTTCTTT
>TRBD1|19|TRBV27|TRBJ1-2|-
CASTPRPGPGQGPPVGYTF
TGTGCCAGCACCCCCCGGCCAGGCCCGGGACAGGGCCCTCCGGTTGGCTACACCTTC
>-|16|TRBV18|TRBJ1-4|-
CASSDRQVGANEKLFF
TGTGCCAGCTCAGACCGACAGGTTGGGGCTAATGAAAAACTGTTTTTT
>-|15|TRBV6-5|TRBJ1-5|-
CASSYGQPGNQPQHF
TGTGCCAGCAGTTACGGGCAGCCAGGTAATCAGCCCCAGCATTTT
>-|16|TRBV6-5|TRBJ2-7|-
CASSYRLKLLTYEQYF
TGTGCCAGCAGTTACCGACTGAAACTCCTAACCTACGAGCAGTACTTC
>TRBD1|14|TRBV7-2|TRBJ1-3|-
CASEGPGQGNTIYF
TGTGCCAGCGAGGGTCCGGGACAGGGAAACACCATATATTTT